This T cell receptor beta chain was identified in a study of identical twins. This clonotype was detected only a few times. Its antigen is unknown. MiXCR, applied by TCRdb to the 5' RACE reads, yields one record per CDR3 protein. Found here are a few hundred thousand distinct CDR3 sequences, approximately 17% of them singletons; the top ten hold around 12%. Study-level findings and limits: Conclusions were drawn cross-sectionally by statistical analysis, without following the same donors.

The sample was naive T cells sorted from blood. This sequence originates from a man aged 45-65 years in good health.

This CDR3 reads CSVGVSGGYTF. CDR3 DNA: TGCAGCGTTGGGGTGTCGGGAGGCTACACCTTC. The chain uses TRBV29-1 and TRBJ1-2; unclear D gene. The CDR3 covers 11 residues. Trimming shortened V by 4 bases and J by 8 bases, and 11 bases separated the two germline ends. Germline values: CDR1 SQVTM, CDR2 ANQGSEA.